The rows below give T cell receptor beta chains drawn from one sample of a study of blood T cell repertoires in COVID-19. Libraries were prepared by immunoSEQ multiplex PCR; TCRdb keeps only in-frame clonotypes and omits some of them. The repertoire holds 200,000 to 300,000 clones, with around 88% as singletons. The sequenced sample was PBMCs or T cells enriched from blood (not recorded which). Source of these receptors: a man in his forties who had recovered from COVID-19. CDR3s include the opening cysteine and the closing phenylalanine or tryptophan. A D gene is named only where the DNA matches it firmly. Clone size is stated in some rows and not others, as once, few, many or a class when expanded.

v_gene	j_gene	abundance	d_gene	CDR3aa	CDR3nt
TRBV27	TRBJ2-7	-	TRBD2	CASSLKAGEQYF	TGTGCCAGCAGTTTAAAAGCGGGAGAGCAGTACTTC
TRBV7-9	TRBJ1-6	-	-	CASSLGAAASSYNSPLHF	TGTGCCAGCAGCTTAGGGGCAGCAGCCAGCTCCTATAATTCACCCCTCCACTTT
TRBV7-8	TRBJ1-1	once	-	CASKKRSGMNTEAFF	TGTGCCAGCAAAAAGCGGTCGGGTATGAACACTGAAGCTTTCTTT
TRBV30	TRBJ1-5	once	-	CAYGKNWDQPQHF	TGTGCCTACGGGAAAAACTGGGATCAGCCCCAGCATTTT
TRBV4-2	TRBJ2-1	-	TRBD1	CASSRSDRDHEQFF	TGTGCCAGCAGCCGATCGGACAGGGACCATGAGCAGTTCTTC
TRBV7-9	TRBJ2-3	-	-	CASSSQGISTDTQYF	TGTGCCAGCAGCTCTCAGGGGATAAGCACAGATACGCAGTATTTT
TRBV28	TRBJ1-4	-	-	CASPGQANEKLFF	TGTGCCAGCCCGGGACAAGCTAATGAAAAACTGTTTTTT
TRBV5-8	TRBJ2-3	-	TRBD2	CASSFLGRGTDTQYF	TGTGCCAGCAGCTTCTTGGGGAGGGGCACAGATACGCAGTATTTT
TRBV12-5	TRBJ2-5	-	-	CASGLGAYEETQYF	TGTGCTAGTGGTTTAGGGGCGTACGAAGAGACCCAGTACTTC
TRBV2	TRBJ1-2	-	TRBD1	CASRTGAYGYTF	TGTGCCAGCAGGACAGGGGCCTATGGCTACACCTTC
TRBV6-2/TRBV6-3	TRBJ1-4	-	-	CASSSVNEKLFF	TGTGCCAGCAGTTCAGTTAATGAAAAACTGTTTTTT
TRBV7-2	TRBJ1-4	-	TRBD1	CASSLTQPGQLNEKLFF	TGTGCCAGCAGCCTCACACAACCGGGACAGCTTAATGAAAAACTGTTTTTT
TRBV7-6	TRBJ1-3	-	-	CASSLTSGVGYTGNTIYF	TGTGCCAGCAGCTTAACCTCAGGGGTGGGATATACTGGAAACACCATATATTTT
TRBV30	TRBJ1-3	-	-	CAWTAGFGGNTIYF	TGTGCCTGGACAGCAGGTTTTGGTGGAAACACCATATATTTT
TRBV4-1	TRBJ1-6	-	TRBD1	CASSQPRTGRGSPLHF	TGCGCCAGCAGCCAGCCACGGACAGGACGGGGATCACCCCTCCACTTT
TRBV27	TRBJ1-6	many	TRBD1	CASSWNRGRLNSPLHF	TGTGCCAGCAGTTGGAACAGGGGCCGCTTAAATTCACCCCTCCACTTT
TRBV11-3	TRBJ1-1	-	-	CASSSPFVGAHTEAFF	TGTGCCAGCAGCTCACCCTTTGTGGGGGCGCACACTGAAGCTTTCTTT
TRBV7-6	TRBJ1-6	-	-	CASSQTVINSPLHF	TGTGCCAGCAGCCAGACAGTAATTAATTCACCCCTCCACTTT
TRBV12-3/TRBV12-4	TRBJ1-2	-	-	CASSQQGYGYTF	TGTGCCAGCAGTCAACAGGGTTATGGCTACACCTTC
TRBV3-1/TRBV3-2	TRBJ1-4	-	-	CASSPQGGATNEKLFF	TGTGCCAGCAGCCCCCAGGGAGGGGCAACTAATGAAAAACTGTTTTTT
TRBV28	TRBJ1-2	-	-	CASLSNYGYTF	TGTGCCAGCCTCAGTAACTATGGCTACACCTTC
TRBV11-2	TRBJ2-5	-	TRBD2	CASSLGDRGLAKETQYF	TGTGCCAGCAGCTTAGGAGACAGGGGACTAGCGAAAGAGACCCAGTACTTC
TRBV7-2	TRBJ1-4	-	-	CASSLGGGGNEKLFF	TGTGCCAGCAGCTTAGGGGGAGGGGGTAATGAAAAACTGTTTTTT
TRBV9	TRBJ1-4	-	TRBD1	CASRRGTAATNEKLFF	TGTGCCAGCCGACGTGGGACAGCTGCAACTAATGAAAAACTGTTTTTT
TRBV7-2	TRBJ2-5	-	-	CASSLGQPQETQYF	TGTGCCAGCAGCTTAGGACAGCCCCAAGAGACCCAGTACTTC
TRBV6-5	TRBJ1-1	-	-	CASSRGNRNTEAFF	TGTGCCAGCAGTCGTGGAAACAGGAACACTGAAGCTTTCTTT
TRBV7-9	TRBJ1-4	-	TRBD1	CASSPYRGRFEKLFF	TGTGCCAGCAGCCCATACAGGGGGCGATTCGAAAAACTGTTTTTT
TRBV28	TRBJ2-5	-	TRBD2	CASRGIETSGMGRETQYF	TGTGCCAGCAGGGGAATTGAGACTAGCGGGATGGGTCGTGAGACCCAGTACTTC
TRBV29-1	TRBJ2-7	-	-	CSVGSGQGYEQYF	TGCAGCGTTGGGTCGGGACAAGGCTACGAGCAGTACTTC
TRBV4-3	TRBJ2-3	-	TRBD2	CASSQVGILAGVLDTQYF	TGCGCCAGCAGCCAAGTTGGCATACTAGCGGGAGTGTTGGATACGCAGTATTTT
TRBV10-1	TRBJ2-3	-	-	CASSQRQGLLLGGADTQYF	TGCGCCAGCAGCCAACGACAGGGACTTCTATTAGGGGGAGCAGATACGCAGTATTTT
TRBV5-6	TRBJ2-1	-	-	CASSAVYAGSYNEQFF	TGTGCCAGCAGTGCTGTATATGCGGGATCCTACAATGAGCAGTTCTTC
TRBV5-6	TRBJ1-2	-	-	CASSYGTRTNYGYTF	TGTGCCAGCAGCTATGGGACAAGAACTAACTATGGCTACACCTTC
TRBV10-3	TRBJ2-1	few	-	CAINSGLTYNEQFF	TGTGCCATCAATAGCGGCCTCACCTACAATGAGCAGTTCTTC
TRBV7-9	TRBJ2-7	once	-	CASSQITGYSYEQYF	TGTGCCAGCAGCCAAATAACAGGGTACTCCTACGAGCAGTACTTC
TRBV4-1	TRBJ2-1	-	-	CASSQDRRDNEQFF	TGCGCCAGCAGCCAAGATCGACGGGACAATGAGCAGTTCTTC
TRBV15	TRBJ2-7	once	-	CATSRDWGVYEQYF	TGTGCCACCAGCAGAGATTGGGGGGTCTACGAGCAGTACTTC
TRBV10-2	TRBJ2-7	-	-	CASSEGTAGYEQYF	TGCGCCAGCAGTGAGGGAACAGCCGGCTACGAGCAGTACTTC
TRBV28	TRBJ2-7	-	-	CASRTTGLPVDF	TGTGCCAGCAGAACCACGGGACTCCCTGTTGACTTC
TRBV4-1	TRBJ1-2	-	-	CASSQDTGMVRSGYTF	TGCGCCAGCAGCCAAGATACAGGGATGGTGAGGAGTGGCTACACCTTC
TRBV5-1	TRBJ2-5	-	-	CASSLVQEGETQYF	TGCGCCAGCAGCTTGGTTCAGGAGGGAGAGACCCAGTACTTC
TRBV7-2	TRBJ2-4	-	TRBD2	CASSFSRTSGKENIQYF	TGTGCCAGCAGCTTTTCCAGGACTAGCGGGAAAGAAAACATTCAGTACTTC
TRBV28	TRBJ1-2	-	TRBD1	CASSPTGVGDYGYTF	TGTGCCAGCAGCCCGACAGGGGTAGGGGACTATGGCTACACCTTC
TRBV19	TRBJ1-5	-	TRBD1	CASSQQGVGNQPQHF	TGTGCCAGTAGTCAGCAGGGGGTCGGCAATCAGCCCCAGCATTTT
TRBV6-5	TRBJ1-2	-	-	CASSSFGGYTF	TGTGCCAGCAGTTCGTTTGGCGGCTACACCTTC
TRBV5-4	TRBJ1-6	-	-	CASSLHGQIIDSPLHF	TGTGCCAGCAGCTTGCATGGACAGATTATAGATTCACCCCTCCACTTT
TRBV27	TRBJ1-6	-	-	CASSLFGQTTPLHF	TGTGCCAGCAGTTTATTCGGACAGACAACTCCCCTCCACTTT
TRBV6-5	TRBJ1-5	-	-	CASSQDRFSNQPQHF	TGTGCCAGCAGCCAAGACAGATTTAGCAATCAGCCCCAGCATTTT
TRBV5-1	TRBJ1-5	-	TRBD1	CASSSRDRLHQPQHF	TGCGCCAGCAGCTCCCGGGACAGGTTGCATCAGCCCCAGCATTTT
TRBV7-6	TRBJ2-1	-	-	CASSLDTGSYNEQFF	TGTGCCAGCAGCTTAGACACAGGGTCTTACAATGAGCAGTTCTTC
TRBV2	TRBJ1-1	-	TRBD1	CASRLTGGPTEAFF	TGTGCCAGCAGGCTTACAGGGGGCCCCACTGAAGCTTTCTTT
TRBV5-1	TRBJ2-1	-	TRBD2	CASSLVGSGSFNEQFF	TGCGCCAGCAGCTTGGTTGGTAGCGGGAGTTTCAATGAGCAGTTCTTC
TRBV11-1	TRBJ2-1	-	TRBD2	CASSSRTSGRDEQFF	TGTGCCAGCAGCTCCAGGACTAGCGGGAGAGATGAGCAGTTCTTC
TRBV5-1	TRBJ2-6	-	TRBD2	CASSLESGTSGGASGANVLTF	TGCGCCAGCAGCTTGGAGTCCGGGACTAGCGGGGGGGCCTCTGGGGCCAACGTCCTGACTTTC
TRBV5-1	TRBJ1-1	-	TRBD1	CASSLQGATTEAFF	TGCGCCAGCAGCTTACAGGGGGCGACGACTGAAGCTTTCTTT
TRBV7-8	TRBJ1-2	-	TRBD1	CASSLEGQGYGYTF	TGTGCCAGCAGCTTAGAGGGACAGGGCTATGGCTACACCTTC
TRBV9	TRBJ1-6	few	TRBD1	CASSPQIGTEYNSPLHF	TGTGCCAGCAGCCCCCAGATCGGGACAGAGTATAATTCACCCCTCCACTTT
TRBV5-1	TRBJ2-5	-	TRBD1	CASSPGQGFKTQYF	TGCGCCAGCAGCCCGGGACAGGGTTTCAAGACCCAGTACTTC